This T cell receptor (beta chain) was recorded in a study of blood T cells in healthy people across ages. About the research overall: About one barcoded beta molecule per two T cells was captured by template switching. Broader study findings: There were more naive CD4+ cells and higher diversity in long-lived donors than in aged donors. Underestimates were what the diversity estimates from one million T cells were considered to be.

It was around 10 milliliters of peripheral blood that were drawn from each donor. With regard to this clonotype: Its specificity is not known.

Primers used in a second PCR of about 7 to 11 cycles were a sample-barcoded 5' primer and a J-beta primer mix. Using its own MiXCR run on the 5' RACE reads, TCRdb lists one record per CDR3 protein. The sample has 1.2 million to 1.5 million distinct CDR3 sequences; approximately 38% are singletons. Germline V gene lookup returns CDR1 KGHSH and CDR2 LQKENI. The CDR3 sequence is 13 residues long. Deletions cut 3 bases from V and 11 bases from J, with 16 bases between. The V call is TRBV18, the J call TRBJ2-5; weak D call: TRBD1 (6 bases). The specimen sequenced was blood. The receptor was isolated from a woman aged 18 to 35 in good health. CDR3 DNA: TGTGCCAGCTCACCGTTCAGGGGATGGGAGCAGTACTTC. Protein sequence: CASSPFRGWEQYF. The complete variable domain, with remaining parts taken from reference TRBV18 and TRBJ2-5, reads NAGVMQNPRHLVRRRGQEARLRCSPMKGHSHVYWYRQLPEEGLKFMVYLQKENIIDESGMPKERFSAEFPKEGPSILRIQQVVRGDSAAYFCASSPFRGWEQYFGPGTRLLVL.